Following are 21 T cell receptor beta chains from one sample sequenced in a study of shared clonotypes between healthy human individuals. Repertoires were generated with immunoSEQ multiplex PCR, while TCRdb's copy carries only in-frame clones and drops some. The sample holds about 340,000 clones, around four fifths seen once. Source material: memory CD4+ T cells sorted from blood. Subset noted: CD45RA-negative fraction. These receptors were taken from a man aged 25-40 years in good health.

This chain links TRBV5-1 with TRBJ2-7; TRBD1 is a possible D gene (8 bases). The CDR3 totals 15 residues. V lost 2 bases, J lost 2 bases, and 14 bases lay in between. Germline V lookup: CDR1 SGHRS, CDR2 YFSETQ. CDR3 nucleotide sequence: TGCGCCAGCAGCTTCGGGGGGACAGGAGCCTACGAGCAGTACTTC. The encoded protein is CASSFGGTGAYEQYF. Variable domain in full (rest from reference TRBV5-1 and TRBJ2-7): KAGVTQTPRYLIKTRGQQVTLSCSPISGHRSVSWYQQTPGQGLQFLFEYFSETQRNKGNFPGRFSGRQFSNSRSEMNVSTLELGDSALYLCASSFGGTGAYEQYFGPGTRLTVT.

J is TRBJ2-7 and V is TRBV5-6; possibly TRBD2 for D (5 bases). The CDR3 is 17 residues long. Germline V lookup: CDR1 SGHDT, CDR2 YYEEEE. Trimming left V 4 bases short and J 3 bases short, with 23 bases between. The CDR3 DNA reads TGTGCCAGCAGCATTATAGGGCTAGCCAAATCTAACTACGAGCAGTACTTC. Translated, it gives CASSIIGLAKSNYEQYF.

The V call is TRBV7-2, the J call TRBJ2-1; D is unclear. Germline V CDR1 and CDR2: SGHTA, FQGNSA. V dropped 2 bases and J dropped 9 bases, with 11 bases sitting between them. The CDR3 spans 13 residues. The CDR3 DNA reads as TGTGCCAGCAGCTTATGGTCCGGGTTTGAGCAGTTCTTC. Translated: CASSLWSGFEQFF.

The chain carries TRBV5-1 and TRBJ2-1; D is ambiguous. CDR1 is SGHRS, CDR2 YFSETQ, per germline. V lost 1 base, J lost 7 bases, and 6 bases lay in between. The CDR3 runs to 12 residues. Written as DNA, the CDR3 is TGCGCCAGCAGCTTGAAAGGGAATGAGCAGTTCTTC. Its translation: CASSLKGNEQFF. The full variable domain, completed using reference TRBV5-1 and TRBJ2-1, is KAGVTQTPRYLIKTRGQQVTLSCSPISGHRSVSWYQQTPGQGLQFLFEYFSETQRNKGNFPGRFSGRQFSNSRSEMNVSTLELGDSALYLCASSLKGNEQFFGPGTRLTVL.

The chain joins TRBV15 to TRBJ2-3, with no clear D. V lost 5 bases and J lost 2, with 5 bases in between. Looked up from germline, CDR1 is LNHNV and CDR2 is YYDKDF (reference sequence). This CDR3 region has 12 residues. The CDR3 bases are TGTGCCACCAGCGATCCCACAGATACGCAGTATTTT. As protein: CATSDPTDTQYF.

The chain uses TRBV18 and TRBJ1-5; D is uncertain. Germline CDR1 KGHSH, CDR2 LQKENI. Trimming removed 8 bases from V and 4 bases from J, with 12 bases in between. The CDR3 runs to 13 residues. DNA for the CDR3: TGTGCCAGCGCCCGGGATGGGAATCAGCCCCAGCATTTT. Translated: CASARDGNQPQHF.

There are a few counts of this clone. This chain uses TRBV18 with TRBJ2-1, with 9 nucleotides matching TRBD2. The CDR3 is 14 residues long. Germline assignment: CDR1 KGHSH and CDR2 LQKENI. The V and J ends lost 3 bases and 8 bases, in that order; junction bases with no gene match: 5. The CDR3 region is CASSPAGGRYEQFF. For the CDR3, the DNA is TGTGCCAGCTCACCCGCGGGAGGGAGGTATGAGCAGTTCTTC.

The chain is built from TRBV6-6 and TRBJ2-1; 10 bases fit TRBD2. Trimming at V came to 6 bases and at J to 9 bases, leaving 14 bases not matched to a gene. The V gene's germline CDR1 is MNHNY and CDR2 SVGAGI (reference sequence). The CDR3 spans 16 residues. CDR3 sequence: CASRLAGSGEGGEQFF. The CDR3 DNA sequence: TGTGCCAGCAGACTAGCGGGGAGTGGGGAAGGAGGTGAGCAGTTCTTC.

V and J are TRBV11-2 and TRBJ2-3; D unclear. V dropped 2 bases and J dropped 1 base, with 10 bases sitting between them. The CDR3 consists of 15 residues. Germline CDR1 is SGHAT and CDR2 is FQNNGV. CDR3 nucleotide sequence: TGTGCCAGCAGCTTAAACAATGGGGGCACAGATACGCAGTATTTT. This gives the protein CASSLNNGGTDTQYF.

The rearrangement joins TRBV10-2 to TRBJ2-1, with TRBD2 identical over 9 bases. The length of the CDR3 is 16 residues. The trim removed 6 bases at V and 2 bases at J, leaving 8 bases unmatched. Germline lookup yields CDR1 WSHSY and CDR2 SAAADI. CDR3 amino acids: CASRGIAGDTYNEQFF. The CDR3 region has the DNA TGCGCCAGCAGAGGGATAGCGGGGGACACCTACAATGAGCAGTTCTTC.

This chain connects TRBV11-2 to TRBJ1-4, with D perhaps matching TRBD1 (5 bases). The V gene's germline CDR1 is SGHAT and CDR2 FQNNGV. The length of the CDR3 is 15 residues. V was shortened by 1 base and J by 8 bases, with 14 bases between the two germline ends. The CDR3: CASSLGSGGVEKLFF. In nucleotides, the CDR3 is TGTGCCAGCAGCTTAGGCTCAGGAGGGGTCGAAAAACTGTTTTTT.

The gene calls are TRBV6-5 and TRBJ2-3; no reliable D call. Trimming took off 8 bases at V and 4 bases at J, with 16 bases between the two ends. The CDR3 covers 14 residues. The germline V gene encodes CDR1 MNHEY and CDR2 SVGAGI. The CDR3 region has the DNA TGTGCCAGCCAGCCCCCGGCGGTCTCAGATACGCAGTATTTT. Protein sequence: CASQPPAVSDTQYF.

DNA of the CDR3: TGTGCCAGCAGGTATCCGGGCAGACAGCGTGGCTACACCTTC. It encodes CASRYPGRQRGYTF. The rearrangement links TRBV11-2 to TRBJ1-2, with D possibly TRBD1 on 5 matching bases. This CDR3 is built from 14 residues. The V and J ends lost 6 bases and 7 bases respectively, with 18 bases between them. Germline V gene sequence: CDR1 SGHAT, CDR2 FQNNGV.

The V and J genes are TRBV7-2 and TRBJ2-3; 14 nucleotides align to TRBD2. This CDR3 contains 16 residues. J was trimmed by 3 bases and V by 4 bases; bases with no gene match: 3. Germline lookup yields CDR1 SGHTA and CDR2 FQGNSA. Written as DNA, the CDR3 is TGTGCCAGCAGCTCGGGACTAGCGGGAGCGACAGATACGCAGTATTTT. Encoded protein: CASSSGLAGATDTQYF.

This clone was seen only once. The rearrangement links TRBV21-1 to TRBJ2-3; the table's D gene call, TRBD1, was not cross checked with the DNA. TRBV21-1 is noted as a pseudogene. The CDR3 is 11 amino acids. As DNA, the CDR3 is TGTGCCAGGTCAAGCACAGATACGCAGTATTTT. Translation: CARSSTDTQYF.

This clone was counted at least ten times. The V call is TRBV11-2, the J call TRBJ2-1; D is possibly TRBD2 (6 bases). V was shortened by 1 base and J by 5 bases, with 15 bases between the two germline ends. The CDR3 extends over 16 amino acids. Germline V gene lookup returns CDR1 SGHAT and CDR2 FQNNGV. CDR3 in amino acids: CASSLVRVTGDNEQFF. DNA of the CDR3: TGTGCCAGCAGCTTAGTAAGGGTAACGGGGGACAATGAGCAGTTCTTC.

This clone appeared once. The chain is built from TRBV21-1 and TRBJ2-5. TRBV21-1 is a known pseudogene. This CDR3 contains 15 residues. As DNA, the CDR3 is TGTGCCAGCAGCAAAGGTTTTCTGGACCAAGAGACCCAGTACTTC. As protein: CASSKGFLDQETQYF.

The chain's CDR3 is CASSLLAGPGGTIYF. The CDR3 coding sequence is TGCGCCAGCAGCCTCTTAGCAGGGCCCGGAGGCACCATATATTTT. This chain joins TRBV4-1 and TRBJ1-3; D may be TRBD1 (5 bases). Germline values: CDR1 MGHRA, CDR2 YSYEKL. This CDR3 contains 15 residues. V lost 4 bases and J lost 9, with 19 bases in between.

This clone was detected once. This chain connects TRBV14 to TRBJ2-5; the match to TRBD2 covers 13 bases. This CDR3 contains 17 residues. Germline V gene lookup returns CDR1 SGHDN and CDR2 FVKESK. The V and J ends lost 1 base and 0 bases, in that order; junction bases with no gene match: 2. The DNA for the CDR3 is TGTGCCAGCAGCCAAGGGACTAGCGGGAGTAACCAAGAGACCCAGTACTTC. Amino acids: CASSQGTSGSNQETQYF.

The chain links TRBV27 to TRBJ2-3; D might be TRBD2 (5 bases). The CDR3 spans 14 residues. V was cut by 8 bases and J by 0 bases, with 12 bases left in between. CDR1 and CDR2 (germline): MNHEY, SMNVEV (reference sequence). CDR3 DNA sequence: TGTGCCAGCGGCCGAGGGCGAAGCACAGATACGCAGTATTTT. Translating gives CASGRGRSTDTQYF.

V usage is TRBV6-1 and J usage is TRBJ2-7; 7 nucleotides line up with TRBD1. Germline V gene sequence: CDR1 MNHNS, CDR2 SASEGT. This CDR3 is built from 13 residues. The junction had 7 bases not matched to a gene; V was cut back by 10 bases and J by 1 base. CDR3 nucleotides: TGTGCCATCATAGGACAGGCGTCCTACGAGCAGTACTTC. This codes for CAIIGQASYEQYF.